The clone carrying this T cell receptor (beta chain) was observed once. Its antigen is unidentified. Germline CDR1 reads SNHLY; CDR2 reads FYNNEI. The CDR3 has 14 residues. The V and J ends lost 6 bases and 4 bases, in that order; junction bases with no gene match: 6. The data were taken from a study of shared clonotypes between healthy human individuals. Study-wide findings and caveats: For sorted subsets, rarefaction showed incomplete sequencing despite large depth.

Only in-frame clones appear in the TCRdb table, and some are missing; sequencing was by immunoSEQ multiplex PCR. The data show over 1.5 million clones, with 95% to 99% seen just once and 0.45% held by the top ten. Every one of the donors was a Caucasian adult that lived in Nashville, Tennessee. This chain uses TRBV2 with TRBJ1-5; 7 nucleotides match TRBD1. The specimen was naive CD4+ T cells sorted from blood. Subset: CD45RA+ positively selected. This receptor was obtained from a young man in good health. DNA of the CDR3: TGTGCCAGCAGCGCGACAGGGAAGAATCAGCCCCAGCATTTT. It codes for CASSATGKNQPQHF.